A single sample gave rise to the 25 T cell receptor beta chains below, sequenced in a study of blood T cell repertoires in COVID-19. The repertoire was sequenced with immunoSEQ multiplex PCR; TCRdb's copy has only in-frame clones and lacks some. Of some 170,000 clones in the sample, approximately 93% are singletons; the top ten hold roughly 2%. What was sequenced was peripheral blood. The source of these receptors is a woman aged 60 to 75 with COVID-19, enrolled during active disease.

V gene TRBV9 combines with J gene TRBJ1-1; D perhaps matches TRBD1 (5 bases). V gave up 0 bases and J gave up 7 bases, with 16 bases separating them. The germline V gene encodes CDR1 SGDLS and CDR2 YYNGEE. This CDR3 spans 15 amino acids. DNA of the CDR3: TGTGCCAGCAGCGTAGATGTTGGGGGGAAAATTGAAGCTTTCTTT. This sequence encodes CASSVDVGGKIEAFF.

V gene TRBV19 combines with J gene TRBJ2-3, with TRBD1 matching 10 bases. This CDR3 has 13 residues. The J segment lost 5 bases and the V segment lost 9 bases, leaving 5 bases of the junction unmatched. The germline CDR1 and CDR2 sequences are LNHDA and SQIVND (reference sequence). As DNA, the CDR3 is TGTGCCAGCTCAGACAGGGGGCGAGATACGCAGTATTTT. It specifies CASSDRGRDTQYF. Using reference TRBV19 and TRBJ2-3 for the parts outside the CDR3, the full variable domain is DGGITQSPKYLFRKEGQNVTLSCEQNLNHDAMYWYRQDPGQGLRLIYYSQIVNDFQKGDIAEGYSVSREKKESFPLTVTSAQKNPTAFYLCASSDRGRDTQYFGPGTRLTVL.

The V gene is TRBV6-5, the J gene TRBJ2-5, with TRBD2 matching over 8 bases. The CDR3 consists of 14 residues. The germline V gene encodes CDR1 MNHEY and CDR2 SVGAGI. J gave up 4 bases and V 2 bases, and 3 bases lay outside the gene matches. This CDR3 reads CASSYAGGRETQYF. In DNA form, the CDR3 reads TGTGCCAGCAGTTACGCGGGGGGCCGAGAGACCCAGTACTTC.

The chain couples TRBV3-1 (or the pseudogene TRBV3-2) to TRBJ1-2, with a possible D match to TRBD1 (6 bases). The V end lost 6 bases, the J end lost 10 bases, and 15 bases lay between the germline ends. The CDR3 covers 12 residues. The germline V gene has CDR1 LGHDT and CDR2 YNNKEL (reference sequence). The CDR3, as DNA: TGTGCCAGCAGTCTCATCTCAGGGGACTACACCTTC. Its translation: CASSLISGDYTF.

This sequence joins TRBV4-3 and TRBJ1-3; D unclear. Germline-derived CDR1 and CDR2 are LGHNA and YSLEER. The CDR3 totals 15 residues. V lost 0 bases and J lost 5, with 11 bases in between. CDR3 in DNA: TGCGCCAGCAGCCAAGAGCCGGGATTAAGAAACACCATATATTTT. Translation: CASSQEPGLRNTIYF.

This clone was recorded once. This sequence joins TRBV6-5 and TRBJ1-1; possibly TRBD1 for D (6 bases). Germline lookup yields CDR1 MNHEY and CDR2 SVGAGI. The V end was cut by 6 bases, the J end by 1 base, with 12 bases between. There are 14 residues in the CDR3. The CDR3 region is CASSAVRGNTEAFF. Written as DNA, the CDR3 is TGTGCCAGCAGCGCTGTCAGGGGGAACACTGAAGCTTTCTTT.

The chain links TRBV10-3 to TRBJ2-3; tentatively, D is TRBD2 (6 bases). Germline lookup yields CDR1 ENHRY and CDR2 SYGVKD. CDR3 length: 15 amino acids. V shed 5 bases and J shed 2 bases, with 14 bases lying between them. This CDR3 is CAISPSGVHTDTQYF. As DNA, the CDR3 is TGTGCCATCAGTCCCTCGGGGGTCCACACAGATACGCAGTATTTT.

The V gene is TRBV6-5, the J gene TRBJ1-2; 7 nucleotides align to TRBD1. Trimming at V came to 6 bases and at J to 8 bases, leaving 6 bases not matched to a gene. This CDR3 has 12 amino acids. The germline CDR1 and CDR2 sequences are MNHEY and SVGAGI. The CDR3 loop is CASSRQGSGYTF. DNA of the CDR3: TGTGCCAGCAGCAGACAGGGTTCAGGCTACACCTTC.

This sequence joins TRBV15 and TRBJ2-5; tentative D call: TRBD1 (6 bases). V gave up 5 bases and J gave up 2 bases, with 15 bases separating them. CDR1 is LNHNV, CDR2 YYDKDF, per germline (reference sequence). The CDR3 contains 15 residues. CDR3 sequence reads: CATSGVDRIQETQYF. The CDR3 DNA reads as TGTGCCACCAGCGGCGTTGACAGGATACAAGAGACCCAGTACTTC.

The CDR3 region has the DNA TGTGCCAGTTATGGACAGGGGGCCTACTATGGCTACACCTTC. Its translation: CASYGQGAYYGYTF. The V call is TRBV19, the J call TRBJ1-2; 11 bases align to TRBD1. CDR3 length equals 14 residues. Looked up from germline, CDR1 is LNHDA and CDR2 is SQIVND (reference sequence). V lost 8 bases, J lost 3 bases, and 5 bases stayed unmatched.

The CDR3 DNA is TGTGCCAGCAGTCAGACAGGGATAGCCAAAAACATTCAGTACTTC. This translates into CASSQTGIAKNIQYF. The chain is built from TRBV7-9 and TRBJ2-4; 7 bases fit TRBD1. The CDR3 loop spans 15 amino acids. With 6 bases clipped from V and 0 bases from J, the junction kept 5 bases outside the gene matches. From germline, CDR1 is SEHNR and CDR2 FQNEAQ (reference sequence).

This chain joins TRBV5-1 and TRBJ1-2, with D possibly being TRBD1 (6 bases). Looked up from germline, CDR1 is SGHRS and CDR2 is YFSETQ. The CDR3 sequence is 14 residues long. V lost 4 bases, J lost 8 bases, and 18 bases lay in between. CDR3 amino acids: CASSQTTGRGGYTF. The CDR3 DNA reads TGCGCCAGCAGCCAGACGACAGGCCGAGGGGGCTACACCTTC.

This clone appeared a single time. The chain has TRBV6-5 and TRBJ2-2; D is possibly TRBD1 (5 bases). The CDR3 sequence is 14 residues long. V shed 6 bases and J shed 0 bases, with 8 bases lying between them. Germline CDR1 is MNHEY and CDR2 is SVGAGI. Here the CDR3 reads CASRAGTNTGELFF. The CDR3 nucleotides are TGTGCCAGCAGAGCAGGGACGAACACCGGGGAGCTGTTTTTT.

CDR3 protein: CASSNILHGTGRGTQYF. In nucleotides, the CDR3 is TGTGCCAGCAGCAACATACTACACGGGACAGGGCGGGGGACCCAGTACTTC. The V and J genes are TRBV27 and TRBJ2-5; 9 nucleotides align to TRBD1. The V gene end was trimmed by 6 bases and the J gene end by 7 bases; junction bases not matched to a gene: 18. CDR3 length: 17 residues. The V gene's germline CDR1 is MNHEY and CDR2 SMNVEV (reference sequence).

The chain couples TRBV7-2 to TRBJ1-2; TRBD1 might be the D (6 bases). The V gene lost 5 bases and the J gene lost 2 bases, with 12 bases spanning the gap. The CDR3 covers 14 residues. CDR1 SGHTA and CDR2 FQGNSA come from the germline V gene. This chain's CDR3 is CASSPGRGNYGYTF. The DNA of the CDR3 is TGTGCCAGCAGCCCAGGGAGGGGGAACTATGGCTACACCTTC.

The V call is TRBV2, the J call TRBJ1-3; possibly TRBD1 for D (6 bases). Trimming stripped 10 bases from V and 2 bases from J, with 15 bases between. CDR3 size: 14 residues. Germline V gene lookup returns CDR1 SNHLY and CDR2 FYNNEI. For the CDR3, the DNA is TGTGCCACCACAGGGATCCGTGCTGGAAACACCATATATTTT. It codes for CATTGIRAGNTIYF. The full variable domain, completed using reference TRBV2 and TRBJ1-3, is EPEVTQTPSHQVTQMGQEVILRCVPISNHLYFYWYRQILGQKVEFLVSFYNNEISEKSEIFDDQFSVERPDGSNFTLKIRSTKLEDSAMYFCATTGIRAGNTIYFGEGSWLTVV.

The chain couples TRBV5-1 to TRBJ1-1; tentatively, D is TRBD1 (5 bases). The CDR3 is 16 amino acids. V gave up 7 bases and J gave up 1 base, with 20 bases separating them. Germline loops: CDR1 SGHRS, CDR2 YFSETQ. The CDR3 DNA reads TGCGCCAGCGGAGTAGGGCCCATTGGGGCGAACACTGAAGCTTTCTTT. Its translation: CASGVGPIGANTEAFF.

The V gene is TRBV7-9, the J gene TRBJ2-7; a possible D gene is TRBD1 (5 bases). V lost 3 bases and J 0 bases, leaving 9 bases between the germline ends. CDR1 and CDR2 from the germline V gene are SEHNR and FQNEAQ (reference sequence). The CDR3 spans 14 residues. CDR3 residues: CASSFDRSSYEQYF. The CDR3 nucleotides are TGTGCCAGCAGCTTTGACAGAAGCTCCTACGAGCAGTACTTC.

This chain links TRBV12-3 or TRBV12-4 with TRBJ1-2, with D uncertain. Trimming took off 1 base at V and 7 bases at J, with 4 bases between the two ends. This CDR3 is 11 amino acids long. The CDR3 sequence: CASSLGSGYTF. The CDR3, as DNA: TGTGCCAGCAGTTTAGGCAGTGGCTACACCTTC.

The chain joins TRBV7-2 to TRBJ2-3; 8 nucleotides agree with TRBD2. Germline values: CDR1 SGHTA, CDR2 FQGNSA. V lost 1 base, J lost 4 bases, and 7 bases stayed unmatched. The CDR3 runs to 16 residues. CDR3 DNA sequence: TGTGCCAGCAGCTTAGAGGCGGGGGGAGGCGCAGATACGCAGTATTTT. Translation gives CASSLEAGGGADTQYF. Based on the CDR3 plus reference TRBV7-2 and TRBJ2-3, the full variable domain is GAGVSQSPSNKVTEKGKDVELRCDPISGHTALYWYRQSLGQGLEFLIYFQGNSAPDKSGLPSDRFSAERTGGSVSTLTIQRTQQEDSAVYLCASSLEAGGGADTQYFGPGTRLTVL.

This sequence joins TRBV15 and TRBJ1-5, with 9 bases fitting TRBD1. J lost 7 bases, V lost 2 bases, and 3 bases had no gene match. Germline loops: CDR1 LNHNV, CDR2 YYDKDF (reference sequence). The CDR3 loop spans 14 amino acids. In DNA, the CDR3 is TGTGCCACCAGCAGAACAGGGGGCTTACAGCCCCAGCATTTT. Its protein product is CATSRTGGLQPQHF.

The rearrangement links TRBV29-1 to TRBJ1-5; 9 positions agree with TRBD1. In germline, CDR1 is SQVTM, CDR2 ANQGSEA. Germline trimming cut 5 bases from V and 6 bases from J; bases unmatched to any gene: 5. The CDR3 has 13 amino acids. The CDR3 DNA reads as TGCAGCGTTCAACAGGGGGCGGGTCAGCCCCAGCATTTT. Protein: CSVQQGAGQPQHF.

The chain joins TRBV6-4 to TRBJ2-6, with 7 bases fitting TRBD1. The V gene end was trimmed by 8 bases and the J gene end by 0 bases; junction bases not matched to a gene: 10. The CDR3 has 17 amino acids. Germline-derived CDR1 and CDR2 are MRHNA and SNTAGT. The CDR3 region has the DNA TGTGCCAGCTCCCTTCTCCACAGGGGCTCTGGGGCCAACGTCCTGACTTTC. Amino acids: CASSLLHRGSGANVLTF.

J is TRBJ1-2 and V is TRBV11-2, with 9 bases matching TRBD1. The germline gives CDR1 SGHAT, CDR2 FQNNGV. The CDR3 runs to 13 residues. V lost 4 bases, J lost 6 bases, and 3 bases stayed unmatched. This chain's CDR3 is CASSSGQGHGYTF. CDR3 in DNA: TGTGCCAGCAGCTCGGGACAGGGCCATGGCTACACCTTC.

This clone was recorded once. The rearrangement uses TRBV28 and TRBJ1-2, with TRBD1 as a possible D gene (6 bases). Germline V lookup: CDR1 MDHEN, CDR2 SYDVKM. The CDR3 contains 12 residues. Deletions cut 7 bases from V and 6 bases from J, with 12 bases between. CDR3 sequence (DNA): TGTGCCAGCACTACAGGGTTAGATGGCTACACCTTC. This sequence encodes CASTTGLDGYTF.